This TCR beta chain was captured in a study of PD-1 blockade in classical Hodgkin lymphoma. Study-level findings and limits: Patients with a complete response exhibited baseline diversity comparable to newly diagnosed patients. Although disease activity or prior therapy may be involved, causes of the repertoire differences remain undefined.

Time point here: cycle 4 day 1 (C4D1), after more than five weeks of nivolumab. Patients all relapsed after autologous stem cell transplantation, and there was variation in brentuximab vedotin exposure. Best responses were complete response, partial response or progressive disease. The assay was immunoSEQ multiplex PCR, and TCRdb's table has in-frame clones only and misses some. This table has roughly 90,000 clones, over 80% appearing once. With regard to this clone: The antigen is undetermined.

The ends were cut back, 4 bases at V and 7 bases at J, with 11 bases in the middle. The germline gives CDR1 LGHNA, CDR2 YSLEER. This CDR3 region has 13 residues. The receptor was isolated from a human donor with classical Hodgkin lymphoma. The sequencing used peripheral blood mononuclear cells (PBMCs), collected before the fourth cycle of nivolumab. The chain is built from TRBV4-3 and TRBJ1-5; TRBD1 might be the D (5 bases). The CDR3 region has the DNA TGCGCCAGCAGCCTTGGAAGGGACCAGCCCCAGCATTTT. This sequence encodes CASSLGRDQPQHF.